The T cell receptor beta chain described here comes from a study of monozygotic twins with inflammatory bowel disease. Total RNA, at roughly 3,400 ng, went into every TCR library. Two nested PCRs, of roughly 16 and 10 cycles, processed TCRalpha and TCRbeta cDNA. TCRdb re-called the 5' RACE reads; every CDR3 protein appears as one record, without DNA. Here the sample table reports 300,000 to 350,000 distinct CDR3 sequences. CDR1 is SGHTA, CDR2 FQGNSA, per germline. The length of the CDR3 is 15 residues. The TCR was taken from a human donor with ulcerative colitis or Crohn's disease, or a healthy co-twin of an affected twin (not recorded which). Sequencing input: blood. The rearrangement uses TRBV7-2 and TRBJ2-1; there is no DNA to check the TCRdb D call of TRBD2. The CDR3 region is CASSLVAGPSNEQFF.